The next 27 T cell receptor beta chains were all read from a single sample in a study of blood T cell repertoires in COVID-19. Clones were read by immunoSEQ multiplex PCR, and TCRdb kept only the in-frame ones, dropping some. The sample lists over 600,000 clones, around 89% seen once, with over 0.2% in the top ten. Sequencing input: peripheral blood. The receptors come from a woman aged 18-35 years with acute or convalescent COVID-19.

V gene TRBV21-1 combines with J gene TRBJ2-5; TRBD2 reflects the table's D call only, with no check against the DNA. TRBV21-1 is shown as a pseudogene. This CDR3 is 18 amino acids long. CDR3 in DNA: TGTGCCAGCAGCAAAATTGGAACCGGGACTTCCCCCGGCGAGACCCAGTACTTC. This gives the protein CASSKIGTGTSPGETQYF.

V gene TRBV7-6 combines with J gene TRBJ1-3; perhaps TRBD1 as D (5 bases). The V end lost 3 bases, the J end lost 0 bases, and 9 bases lay between the germline ends. Germline V gene sequence: CDR1 SGHVS, CDR2 FNYEAQ. This CDR3 has 15 amino acids. The CDR3 bases are TGTGCCAGCAGCTTGGAGGGGTTCTCTGGAAACACCATATATTTT. Translating gives CASSLEGFSGNTIYF.

V usage is TRBV6-5 and J usage is TRBJ1-4; 10 bases line up with TRBD1. Germline trimming cut 8 bases from V and 5 bases from J; bases unmatched to any gene: 5. The CDR3 runs 14 residues. CDR1 is MNHEY and CDR2 is SVGAGI in the germline V gene. The CDR3 sequence: CASARTGGNEKLFF. CDR3 sequence (DNA): TGTGCCAGCGCCCGGACAGGGGGAAATGAAAAACTGTTTTTT.

The chain joins TRBV2 to TRBJ1-5, with D perhaps TRBD1 (6 bases). Germline CDR1 is SNHLY and CDR2 is FYNNEI. The germline V and J ends were trimmed by 6 bases and 5 bases, with 11 bases remaining between them. CDR3 length equals 13 residues. CDR3 sequence reads: CASSEGEHQPQHF. The CDR3 DNA reads as TGTGCCAGCAGCGAGGGGGAACATCAGCCCCAGCATTTT.

The chain recombines TRBV5-1 with TRBJ1-2; a possible D gene is TRBD1 (6 bases). V dropped 4 bases and J dropped 8 bases, with 15 bases sitting between them. The CDR3 extends over 13 amino acids. Germline CDR1 reads SGHRS; CDR2 reads YFSETQ. CDR3 DNA sequence: TGCGCCAGCAGCCGGACAGAGGCGGAGGGCTACACCTTC. Translating it yields CASSRTEAEGYTF.

The genes are TRBV19 and TRBJ1-5, with 9 bases lining up with TRBD1. CDR1 and CDR2 from the germline V gene are LNHDA and SQIVND (reference sequence). The junction had 1 base not matched to a gene; V was cut back by 3 bases and J by 1 base. The CDR3 covers 15 residues. CDR3 nucleotides: TGTGCCAGTAGTATCGGACAGGGGAGCAATCAGCCCCAGCATTTT. Translation: CASSIGQGSNQPQHF.

This chain joins TRBV27 and TRBJ1-1; D remains ambiguous. The CDR3 has 14 amino acids. Germline V gene lookup returns CDR1 MNHEY and CDR2 SMNVEV (reference sequence). V lost 3 bases, J lost 4 bases, and 12 bases lay in between. CDR3 coding DNA: TGTGCCAGCAGTTTGGAGGGAAGGAGCACTGAAGCTTTCTTT. Residues: CASSLEGRSTEAFF.

The chain couples TRBV14 to TRBJ1-1, with a tentative D call TRBD1 (6 bases). From germline, CDR1 is SGHDN and CDR2 FVKESK. V was cut by 1 base and J by 0 bases, with 18 bases left in between. This CDR3 is built from 18 residues. CDR3 residues: CASSQGPLGALMNTEAFF. The DNA of the CDR3 is TGTGCCAGCAGCCAAGGCCCCCTGGGGGCCCTAATGAACACTGAAGCTTTCTTT.

In its sample, this clone was seen once. Other DNA sequences in this specimen translate into the identical CDR3. The J gene is TRBJ2-3, the V gene TRBV5-1; 10 nucleotides line up with TRBD1. J was trimmed by 4 bases and V by 3 bases; bases with no gene match: 2. This CDR3 spans 14 amino acids. The germline CDR1 and CDR2 sequences are SGHRS and YFSETQ. CDR3 protein: CASSSGQGADTQYF. In nucleotides, the CDR3 is TGCGCCAGCAGCTCAGGACAGGGGGCAGATACGCAGTATTTT.

The chain uses TRBV5-6 and TRBJ2-6; no clear D. Trimming cost V 2 bases and J 0 bases, with 9 bases left between them. This CDR3 region has 16 residues. Looked up from germline, CDR1 is SGHDT and CDR2 is YYEEEE. The CDR3 DNA reads as TGTGCCAGCAGCTTCCGTTATAGCTCTGGGGCCAACGTCCTGACTTTC. Residues: CASSFRYSSGANVLTF.

The genes are TRBV3-1 (or the pseudogene TRBV3-2) and TRBJ1-5; D perhaps matches TRBD1 (6 bases). The CDR3 totals 15 residues. CDR1 LGHDT and CDR2 YNNKEL come from the germline V gene (reference sequence). The ends were cut back, 4 bases at V and 4 bases at J, with 14 bases in the middle. CDR3 in amino acids: CASSRDPRGNQPQHF. The CDR3 DNA reads TGTGCCAGCAGCCGAGACCCCAGGGGAAATCAGCCCCAGCATTTT.

This chain links TRBV10-3 with TRBJ2-5; the match to TRBD2 covers 7 bases. Trimming at V came to 10 bases and at J to 3 bases, leaving 5 bases not matched to a gene. Germline CDR1 is ENHRY and CDR2 is SYGVKD. The CDR3 sequence is 12 residues long. CDR3 sequence: CATSAGEETQYF. CDR3 nucleotide sequence: TGTGCCACCTCCGCGGGGGAAGAGACCCAGTACTTC.

The chain combines TRBV4-3 with TRBJ1-1; D perhaps matches TRBD1 (5 bases). Trimming removed 5 bases at V and 1 base at J, with 11 bases between. Per the germline V gene, CDR1 is LGHNA and CDR2 is YSLEER. The CDR3 is 14 residues long. CDR3 amino acids: CASSWGEQNTEAFF. DNA for the CDR3: TGCGCCAGCAGCTGGGGGGAGCAGAACACTGAAGCTTTCTTT.

This clone has a handful of counts. The chain employs TRBV3-1 (or the pseudogene TRBV3-2) and TRBJ1-2; the D is unclear. V lost 4 bases and J lost 4, with 16 bases in between. Germline CDR1 LGHDT, CDR2 YNNKEL (reference sequence). CDR3 size: 15 residues. The CDR3 region has the DNA TGTGCCAGCAGCCCTCTGGGCAGAAAAACCTATGGCTACACCTTC. It specifies CASSPLGRKTYGYTF.

V usage is TRBV7-9 and J usage is TRBJ2-7; possibly TRBD1 for D (6 bases). The CDR3 consists of 15 residues. Germline V gene lookup returns CDR1 SEHNR and CDR2 FQNEAQ (reference sequence). Trimming cost V 5 bases and J 0 bases, with 14 bases left between them. Written as DNA, the CDR3 is TGTGCCAGCAGCACGACTCAGACAGGCTCCTACGAGCAGTACTTC. Encoded protein: CASSTTQTGSYEQYF.

This chain connects TRBV9 to TRBJ1-5; D may be TRBD1 (5 bases). CDR1 and CDR2 (germline): SGDLS, YYNGEE. Trimming removed 4 bases at V and 6 bases at J, with 14 bases between. CDR3 length: 14 residues. DNA for the CDR3: TGTGCCAGCAGCCCTTCGGACATCGGTCAGCCCCAGCATTTT. Translation: CASSPSDIGQPQHF.

This chain links TRBV7-9 with TRBJ1-5; D call uncertain. Germline CDR1 SEHNR, CDR2 FQNEAQ (reference sequence). V was cut by 3 bases and J by 0 bases, with 9 bases left in between. This CDR3 region has 15 residues. The CDR3: CASSFDKNSNQPQHF. The CDR3, as DNA: TGTGCCAGCAGCTTTGACAAGAATAGCAATCAGCCCCAGCATTTT.

This rearrangement joins TRBV7-9 to TRBJ2-5; D perhaps matches TRBD2 (5 bases). Per the germline V gene, CDR1 is SEHNR and CDR2 is FQNEAQ (reference sequence). This CDR3 has 16 residues. Trimming left V 5 bases short and J 7 bases short, with 23 bases between. The CDR3 sequence: CASSRHLGIESWTQYF. The CDR3 coding sequence is TGTGCCAGCAGCCGCCACCTCGGGATCGAGTCATGGACCCAGTACTTC.

The chain combines TRBV5-6 with TRBJ1-3; D might be TRBD1 (6 bases). The V and J ends lost 2 bases and 0 bases respectively, with 9 bases between them. The CDR3 contains 15 residues. Germline lookup yields CDR1 SGHDT and CDR2 YYEEEE. Written as DNA, the CDR3 is TGTGCCAGCAGCTTCGGGACAAACTCTGGAAACACCATATATTTT. Translation: CASSFGTNSGNTIYF.

This chain uses TRBV30 with TRBJ1-2; a possible D gene is TRBD1 (5 bases). The CDR3 covers 12 residues. The germline V gene has CDR1 GTSNPN and CDR2 SVGIG (reference sequence). The ends were cut back, 0 bases at V and 14 bases at J, with 16 bases in the middle. As DNA, the CDR3 is TGTGCCTGGAGTGTAGCGCAGGGAGGGGTTACCTTC. It translates to CAWSVAQGGVTF. The full variable domain, in which reference TRBV30 and TRBJ1-2 provide the parts outside the CDR3, is SQTIHQWPATLVQPVGSPLSLECTVEGTSNPNLYWYRQAAGRGLQLLFYSVGIGQISSEVPQNLSASRPQDRQFILSSKKLLLSDSGFYLCAWSVAQGGVTFGSGTRLTVV.

This clone appeared a single time. The chain employs TRBV28 and TRBJ1-3; unclear D gene. Trimming removed 3 bases from V and 3 bases from J, with 12 bases in between. The germline V gene encodes CDR1 MDHEN and CDR2 SYDVKM. The CDR3 contains 15 residues. Here the CDR3 DNA reads TGTGCCAGCAGTTTCTCGGGGTTTTTTGGAAACACCATATATTTT. Amino acids: CASSFSGFFGNTIYF.

The chain carries TRBV6-2 or TRBV6-3 and TRBJ1-3, with 10 bases fitting TRBD1. Germline CDR1 is MNHEY and CDR2 is SVGEGT. V was pared by 2 bases and J by 2 bases, with 3 bases of the junction left unmatched. The length of the CDR3 is 16 residues. CDR3 DNA: TGTGCCAGCAGTTACCCCGGGACAGGGGCTGGAAACACCATATATTTT. This sequence encodes CASSYPGTGAGNTIYF.

The table lists this clone with a count of one. The chain combines TRBV9 with TRBJ2-3, with a weak D call TRBD1 (6 bases). Trimming took 4 bases from V and 6 from J, leaving 9 bases between them. Germline V gene sequence: CDR1 SGDLS, CDR2 YYNGEE. The CDR3 length is 12 residues. This CDR3 is CASSLQGDTQYF. As DNA, the CDR3 is TGTGCCAGCAGCCTCCAGGGGGATACGCAGTATTTT.

Here the CDR3 reads CASSLGPPRAGTEAFF. CDR3 in DNA: TGTGCCAGCAGTTTGGGACCCCCCAGGGCGGGGACTGAAGCTTTCTTT. The gene calls are TRBV27 and TRBJ1-1, with a weak D call TRBD1 (5 bases). The CDR3 covers 16 residues. Germline CDR1 is MNHEY and CDR2 is SMNVEV (reference sequence). The V end lost 3 bases, the J end lost 5 bases, and 19 bases lay between the germline ends.

The chain links TRBV3-1 (or the pseudogene TRBV3-2) to TRBJ1-6; 10 bases align to TRBD1. V gave up 6 bases and J gave up 7 bases; unmatched junction bases: 3. This CDR3 contains 14 residues. Germline assignment: CDR1 LGHDT and CDR2 YNNKEL (reference sequence). CDR3 DNA sequence: TGTGCCAGCAGTCTGGGACAGGGGAATTCACCCCTCCACTTT. Protein sequence: CASSLGQGNSPLHF.

The chain has TRBV18 and TRBJ1-5; D remains unclear. Germline V gives CDR1 KGHSH, CDR2 LQKENI. Trimming shortened V by 2 bases and J by 0 bases, and 17 bases separated the two germline ends. The CDR3 loop spans 18 amino acids. The CDR3 sequence is CASSPISAGPYSNQPQHF. In nucleotides, the CDR3 is TGTGCCAGCTCACCAATTTCGGCAGGCCCATATAGCAATCAGCCCCAGCATTTT.

The chain recombines TRBV14 with TRBJ1-5; possible D gene TRBD1, 6 bases. CDR3 length: 14 residues. The V end lost 4 bases, the J end lost 6 bases, and 13 bases lay between the germline ends. Per germline, CDR1 SGHDN and CDR2 FVKESK. This CDR3 reads CASSPPGAGQPQHF. The CDR3 nucleotides read TGTGCCAGCAGCCCTCCAGGGGCGGGTCAGCCCCAGCATTTT.